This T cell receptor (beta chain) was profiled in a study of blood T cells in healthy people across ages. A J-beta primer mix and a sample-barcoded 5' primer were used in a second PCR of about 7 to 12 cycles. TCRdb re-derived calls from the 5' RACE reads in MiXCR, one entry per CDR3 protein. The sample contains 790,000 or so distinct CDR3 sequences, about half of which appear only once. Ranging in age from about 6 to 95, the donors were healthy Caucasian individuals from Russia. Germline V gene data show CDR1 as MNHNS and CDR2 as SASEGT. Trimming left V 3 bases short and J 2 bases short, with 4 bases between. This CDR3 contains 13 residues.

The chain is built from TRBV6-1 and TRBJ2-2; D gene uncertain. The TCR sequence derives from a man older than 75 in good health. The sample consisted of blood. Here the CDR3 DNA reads TGTGCCAGCAGTGATACCAACACCGGGGAGCTGTTTTTT. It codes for CASSDTNTGELFF.